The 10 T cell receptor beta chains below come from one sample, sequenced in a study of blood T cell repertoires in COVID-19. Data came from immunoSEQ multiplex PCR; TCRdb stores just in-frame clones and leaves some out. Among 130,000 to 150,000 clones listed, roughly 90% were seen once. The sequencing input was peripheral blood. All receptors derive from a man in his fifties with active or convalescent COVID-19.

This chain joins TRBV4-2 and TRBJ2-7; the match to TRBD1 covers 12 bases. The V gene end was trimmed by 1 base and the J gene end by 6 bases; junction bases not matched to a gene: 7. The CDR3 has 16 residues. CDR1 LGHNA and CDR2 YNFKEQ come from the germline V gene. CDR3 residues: CASSQVTGQGAGEQYF. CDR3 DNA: TGTGCCAGCAGCCAAGTAACGGGACAGGGGGCAGGCGAGCAGTACTTC.

The CDR3 coding sequence is TGTGCCAGCAGCCAACAGGGAATTAATGAGCAGTTCTTC. It yields the protein CASSQQGINEQFF. V and J are TRBV3-1 (or the pseudogene TRBV3-2) and TRBJ2-1, with a tentative D call TRBD1 (5 bases). The V gene lost 2 bases and the J gene lost 7 bases, with 9 bases spanning the gap. Germline lookup yields CDR1 LGHDT and CDR2 YNNKEL (reference sequence). The CDR3 has 13 residues.

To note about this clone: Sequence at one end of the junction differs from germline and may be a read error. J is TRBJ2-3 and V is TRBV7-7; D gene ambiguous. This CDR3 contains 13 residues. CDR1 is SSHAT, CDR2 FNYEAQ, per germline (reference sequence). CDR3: CASSPRGTDTQYF. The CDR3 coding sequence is TGTGCTAGCAGCCCGCGAGGAACAGATACGCAGTATTTT.

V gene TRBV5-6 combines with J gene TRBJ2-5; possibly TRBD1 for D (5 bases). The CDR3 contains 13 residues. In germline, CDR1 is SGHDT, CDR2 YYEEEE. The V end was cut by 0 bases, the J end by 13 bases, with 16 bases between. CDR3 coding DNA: TGTGCCAGCAGCTTGGCGATTTTCAGGGCCCCGTACTTC. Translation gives CASSLAIFRAPYF.

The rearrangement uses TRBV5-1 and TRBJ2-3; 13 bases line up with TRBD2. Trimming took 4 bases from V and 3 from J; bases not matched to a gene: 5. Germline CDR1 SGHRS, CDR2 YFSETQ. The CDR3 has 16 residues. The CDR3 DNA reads TGCGCCAGCAGCCCGGGACTAGCGGGGTTAACAGATACGCAGTATTTT. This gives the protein CASSPGLAGLTDTQYF.

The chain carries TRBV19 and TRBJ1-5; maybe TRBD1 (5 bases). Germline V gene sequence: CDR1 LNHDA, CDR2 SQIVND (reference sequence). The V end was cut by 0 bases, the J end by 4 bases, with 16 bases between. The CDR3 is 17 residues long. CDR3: CASSIEGRDLGNQPQHF. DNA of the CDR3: TGTGCCAGTAGTATAGAGGGCAGGGATTTGGGTAATCAGCCCCAGCATTTT. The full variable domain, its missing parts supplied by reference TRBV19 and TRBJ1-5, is DGGITQSPKYLFRKEGQNVTLSCEQNLNHDAMYWYRQDPGQGLRLIYYSQIVNDFQKGDIAEGYSVSREKKESFPLTVTSAQKNPTAFYLCASSIEGRDLGNQPQHFGDGTRLSIL.

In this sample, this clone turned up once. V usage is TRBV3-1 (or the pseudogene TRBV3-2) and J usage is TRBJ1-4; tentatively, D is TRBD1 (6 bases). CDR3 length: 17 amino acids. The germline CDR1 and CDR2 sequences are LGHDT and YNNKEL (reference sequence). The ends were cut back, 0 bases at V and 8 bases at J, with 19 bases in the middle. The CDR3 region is CASSQEGRGGLQEKLFF. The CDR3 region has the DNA TGTGCCAGCAGCCAAGAAGGGCGGGGGGGGCTCCAGGAAAAACTGTTTTTT.

CDR3 in amino acids: CASSVAMSPRGHGANVLTF. The CDR3 DNA sequence: TGTGCCAGCAGCGTAGCCATGAGCCCCAGGGGGCACGGGGCCAACGTCCTGACTTTC. The chain has TRBV9 and TRBJ2-6; 8 positions agree with TRBD1. CDR3 length: 19 amino acids. The J segment lost 4 bases and the V segment lost 0 bases, leaving 12 bases of the junction unmatched. The germline CDR1 and CDR2 sequences are SGDLS and YYNGEE. Complete variable domain (other parts from reference TRBV9 and TRBJ2-6): DSGVTQTPKHLITATGQRVTLRCSPRSGDLSVYWYQQSLDQGLQFLIQYYNGEERAKGNILERFSAQQFPDLHSELNLSSLELGDSALYFCASSVAMSPRGHGANVLTFGAGSRLTVL.

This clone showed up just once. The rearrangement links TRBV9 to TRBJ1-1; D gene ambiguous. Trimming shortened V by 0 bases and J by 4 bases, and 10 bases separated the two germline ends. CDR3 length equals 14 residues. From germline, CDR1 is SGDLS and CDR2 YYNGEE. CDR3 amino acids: CASSVGERSTEAFF. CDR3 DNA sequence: TGTGCCAGCAGCGTAGGGGAGCGATCCACTGAAGCTTTCTTT.

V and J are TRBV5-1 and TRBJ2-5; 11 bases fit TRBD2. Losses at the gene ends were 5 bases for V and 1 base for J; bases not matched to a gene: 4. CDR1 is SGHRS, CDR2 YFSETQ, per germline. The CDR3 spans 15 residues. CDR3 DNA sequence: TGCGCCAGCAGATCGGGACTAGCGGTCCAAGAGACCCAGTACTTC. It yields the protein CASRSGLAVQETQYF.